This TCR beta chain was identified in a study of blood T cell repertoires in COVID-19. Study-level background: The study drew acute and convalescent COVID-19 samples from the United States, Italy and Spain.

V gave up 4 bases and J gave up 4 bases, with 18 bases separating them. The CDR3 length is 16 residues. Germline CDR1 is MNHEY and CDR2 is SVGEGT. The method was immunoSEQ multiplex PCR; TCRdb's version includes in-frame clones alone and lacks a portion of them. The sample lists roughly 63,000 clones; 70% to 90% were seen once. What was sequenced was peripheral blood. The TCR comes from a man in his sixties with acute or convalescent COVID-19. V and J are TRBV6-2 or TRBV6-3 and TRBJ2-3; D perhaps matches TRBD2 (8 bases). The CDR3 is CASSWDSGSMADTQYF. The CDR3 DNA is TGTGCCAGCAGTTGGGACAGCGGGAGTATGGCAGATACGCAGTATTTT.